Shown below are 29 T cell receptor beta chains from a single sample sequenced in a study of metastatic and nonmetastatic thyroid tumors. TCRdb re-called the PCR reads through MiXCR. The sample has about 15,000 clones, approximately 23% seen once. None of the patients had undergone any treatment ahead of thyroid surgery. Sequencing used tumor tissue. These TCRs come from a female donor with papillary thyroid cancer or a benign thyroid nodule (not recorded which). Some clones in this sample may be carry-over from other donors' samples.

The table lists this clone with many counts. The chain links TRBV11-3 to TRBJ1-1; possibly TRBD1 for D (5 bases). In germline, CDR1 is SGHNT, CDR2 YENEEA. Deletions cut 8 bases from V and 0 bases from J, with 13 bases between. The CDR3 consists of 14 residues. DNA for the CDR3: TGTGCCAGCGGGGGAAACCTTATGAACACTGAAGCTTTCTTT. As protein: CASGGNLMNTEAFF.

On this clone: Other DNA sequences within the sample encode an identical CDR3. The chain couples TRBV4-3 to TRBJ1-2; D may be TRBD1 (5 bases). Germline V gene data show CDR1 as LGHNA and CDR2 as YSLEER. Trimming removed 4 bases from V and 8 bases from J, with 17 bases in between. There are 14 residues in the CDR3. The CDR3 loop reads CASSPAGGVLGYTF. CDR3 nucleotides: TGCGCCAGCAGCCCCGCGGGGGGGGTGTTGGGCTACACCTTC.

To note about this clone: One end of the junction fails to match germline, which may point to a read error. V gene TRBV12-3 or TRBV12-4 combines with J gene TRBJ2-1; 10 bases are shared with TRBD1. CDR3 length equals 15 residues. In DNA form, the CDR3 reads TGTGACAGCAGGAATAACGGGACAGGGGTTAATGAGCAGTTCTTC. It specifies CDSRNNGTGVNEQFF.

The chain couples TRBV6-1 to TRBJ1-6, with TRBD1 as a possible D gene (6 bases). Germline V gives CDR1 MNHNS, CDR2 SASEGT. Trimming removed 7 bases from V and 4 bases from J, with 8 bases in between. The CDR3 is 13 amino acids. This CDR3 is CASMGAYNSPLHF. In DNA form, the CDR3 reads TGTGCCAGCATGGGGGCGTATAATTCACCCCTCCACTTT.

This clone was detected many times. The chain links TRBV2 to TRBJ2-4, with D perhaps matching TRBD2 (7 bases). Germline CDR1 and CDR2: SNHLY and FYNNEI. Trimming stripped 8 bases from V and 8 bases from J, with 16 bases between. This CDR3 is 13 amino acids long. The CDR3 nucleotides read TGTGCCAGCGGTCGGGGGGCGTGGGACATTCAGTACTTC. Encoded protein: CASGRGAWDIQYF.

The rearrangement links TRBV7-9 to TRBJ1-2; D may be TRBD1 (6 bases). The CDR3 is 15 amino acids. Trimming removed 5 bases at V and 0 bases at J, with 13 bases between. Germline CDR1 is SEHNR and CDR2 is FQNEAQ (reference sequence). This CDR3 reads CASSLRDTANYGYTF. In DNA, the CDR3 is TGTGCCAGCAGCCTCCGGGACACCGCTAACTATGGCTACACCTTC.

The chain combines TRBV20-1 with TRBJ2-3; a possible D gene is TRBD1 (5 bases). The CDR3 runs to 13 residues. The germline V gene has CDR1 DFQATT and CDR2 SNEGSKA (reference sequence). With 1 base removed from V and 3 bases from J, the gap between germline ends came to 8 bases. CDR3 DNA: TGCAGTGCTAGAGTTACAGGAACAGATACGCAGTATTTT. Amino acids: CSARVTGTDTQYF.

The chain uses TRBV5-1 and TRBJ2-2, with unresolved D. This CDR3 contains 14 residues. The V gene's germline CDR1 is SGHRS and CDR2 YFSETQ. Trimming pared 2 bases from V and 14 bases from J, leaving 19 bases between. The DNA of the CDR3 is TGCGCCAGCAGCTTATCAAGTGACACCGGGTATCTGTTTTTT. It codes for CASSLSSDTGYLFF.

This clone was seen only a few times. CDR3 in DNA: TGTGCCAGCAGCACGGGAGACACCATATATTTT. Amino acids: CASSTGDTIYF. The rearrangement joins TRBV7-9 to TRBJ1-3; D not resolved. The CDR3 is 11 amino acids. V lost 5 bases, J lost 8 bases, and 7 bases lay in between. Per germline, CDR1 SEHNR and CDR2 FQNEAQ (reference sequence).

The V call is TRBV20-1, the J call TRBJ2-4; the D is unclear. The germline gives CDR1 DFQATT, CDR2 SNEGSKA (reference sequence). CDR3 size: 13 residues. V lost 5 bases to trimming and J lost 5 bases, with 13 bases between them. The CDR3 DNA reads TGCAGTGCTTTTAGGACCGAACAAAACATTCAGTACTTC. This gives the protein CSAFRTEQNIQYF.

This clone was seen ten or more times. The J gene is TRBJ1-2, the V gene TRBV12-3 or TRBV12-4; D may be TRBD1 (6 bases). The V gene lost 6 bases and the J gene lost 9 bases, with 11 bases spanning the gap. There are 11 residues in the CDR3. CDR3 sequence (DNA): TGTGCCAGCAGCTCGGGGGCGCGCTACACCTTC. Amino acids: CASSSGARYTF.

This clone counts as medium-sized. The CDR3 loop is CASSRGQGAPPYEQYF. Written as DNA, the CDR3 is TGTGCCAGCAGTAGGGGACAGGGCGCGCCCCCCTACGAGCAGTACTTC. The V gene is TRBV6-1, the J gene TRBJ2-7; 9 bases are shared with TRBD1. The CDR3 runs to 16 residues. Per the germline V gene, CDR1 is MNHNS and CDR2 is SASEGT. V lost 5 bases, J lost 2 bases, and 10 bases stayed unmatched.

The chain combines TRBV7-9 with TRBJ2-3, with no clear D. CDR3 length: 13 residues. Per the germline V gene, CDR1 is SEHNR and CDR2 is FQNEAQ (reference sequence). Trimming took off 1 base at V and 2 bases at J, with 4 bases between the two ends. Here the CDR3 reads CASSLGVTDTQYF. CDR3 coding DNA: TGTGCCAGCAGCTTAGGAGTCACAGATACGCAGTATTTT.

This clone was counted many times. The chain's CDR3 is CASSVGEHQSTDTQYF. In DNA, the CDR3 is TGTGCCAGCAGCGTAGGGGAACACCAAAGCACAGATACGCAGTATTTT. This chain uses TRBV9 with TRBJ2-3; D is unclear. V lost 0 bases, J lost 0 bases, and 11 bases lay in between. The CDR3 totals 16 residues. Germline V gene lookup returns CDR1 SGDLS and CDR2 YYNGEE.

The rearrangement links TRBV29-1 to TRBJ1-2; 7 bases line up with TRBD1. V dropped 5 bases and J dropped 6; count of bases not matched to a gene: 9. Germline lookup yields CDR1 SQVTM and CDR2 ANQGSEA. The CDR3 spans 13 residues. Here the CDR3 reads CSVIRDSTDGYTF. The CDR3 bases are TGCAGCGTTATTCGGGACAGCACTGATGGCTACACCTTC.

This chain links TRBV5-4 with TRBJ2-3; 9 bases agree with TRBD2. Germline CDR1 reads SGHNT; CDR2 reads YYREEE (reference sequence). The CDR3 extends over 16 amino acids. V dropped 5 bases and J dropped 3; count of bases not matched to a gene: 10. In DNA form, the CDR3 reads TGTGCCAGCAGGGGGGAGGTAGCGGGAGCGACAGATACGCAGTATTTT. Protein sequence: CASRGEVAGATDTQYF.

As for this clone: This may stem from a read error, because a much larger clone lies one nucleotide away. The chain has TRBV24-1 and TRBJ2-7; TRBD1 matches at 9 bases. The CDR3 contains 17 residues. Germline values: CDR1 KGHDR, CDR2 SFDVKD. CDR3 sequence: CATGDSPGQGSSYQQYF. The CDR3 region has the DNA TGTGCCACCGGTGATTCGCCGGGACAGGGAAGCTCCTACCAGCAGTACTTC.

This clone is labeled medium-sized. The rearrangement uses TRBV7-2 and TRBJ1-6, with D perhaps TRBD1 (5 bases). The germline V gene has CDR1 SGHTA and CDR2 FQGNSA. The CDR3 sequence is 14 residues long. V lost 1 base and J lost 7, with 8 bases in between. CDR3 DNA sequence: TGTGCCAGCAGCTTAGTTGAGGGGAATTCACCCCTCCACTTT. Encoded protein: CASSLVEGNSPLHF.

The genes are TRBV6-1 and TRBJ2-7, with D possibly matching TRBD2 (5 bases). Looked up from germline, CDR1 is MNHNS and CDR2 is SASEGT. CDR3 length equals 13 residues. V lost 3 bases and J lost 7, with 13 bases in between. The CDR3: CASSEEVGLEQYF. The DNA for the CDR3 is TGTGCCAGCAGTGAGGAGGTGGGGTTGGAGCAGTACTTC.

This clone was picked up many times. This sequence joins TRBV10-3 and TRBJ1-5; D is unclear. Germline lookup yields CDR1 ENHRY and CDR2 SYGVKD. The CDR3 contains 17 residues. Trimming left V 10 bases short and J 2 bases short, with 24 bases between. The CDR3 loop reads CATTLGAVQVGNQPQHF. The CDR3 nucleotides read TGTGCCACCACCCTCGGAGCAGTTCAGGTGGGCAATCAGCCCCAGCATTTT.

V is TRBV7-9 and J is TRBJ2-7; D is unresolved. Germline V gene data show CDR1 as SEHNR and CDR2 as FQNEAQ (reference sequence). Trimming removed 5 bases at V and 5 bases at J, with 10 bases between. The CDR3 consists of 12 residues. As DNA, the CDR3 is TGTGCCAGCAGCCTCTCGCCCGACGAGCAGTACTTC. Translating gives CASSLSPDEQYF.

Concerning this clone itself: The sample carries other DNA sequences with the same CDR3. The chain's CDR3 is CSVPGQGAYEQYF. The DNA of the CDR3 is TGCAGCGTACCTGGACAGGGAGCCTACGAGCAGTACTTC. The chain has TRBV29-1 and TRBJ2-7, with 8 bases aligning to TRBD1. The CDR3 runs 13 residues. Per the germline V gene, CDR1 is SQVTM and CDR2 is ANQGSEA. After removal of 6 bases from V and 2 bases from J, the junction contained 6 bases not matched to a gene.

Ten or more counts support this clone. The rearrangement joins TRBV28 to TRBJ1-1; TRBD1 might be the D (5 bases). Germline V lookup: CDR1 MDHEN, CDR2 SYDVKM. The CDR3 is 15 residues long. Between the trimmed V and J ends, which lost 3 bases and 3 bases, there was a span of 14 bases. This CDR3 is CASSLRGRFDTEAFF. The CDR3 nucleotides read TGTGCCAGCAGTTTGAGGGGCAGGTTTGACACTGAAGCTTTCTTT.

This clone was observed many times. The rearrangement joins TRBV11-1 to TRBJ2-3, with 8 bases that match TRBD2. The CDR3 is 16 amino acids. V dropped 1 base and J dropped 7; count of bases not matched to a gene: 10. Germline CDR1 is SGHAT and CDR2 is FQDESV (reference sequence). The chain's CDR3 is CASSLGGSGRGNTQYF. DNA of the CDR3: TGTGCCAGCAGCTTAGGAGGGAGCGGGAGAGGTAATACGCAGTATTTT.

The sample holds many counts of this clone. This chain links TRBV5-5 with TRBJ1-6; D gene uncertain. V shed 0 bases and J shed 9 bases, with 13 bases lying between them. The CDR3 extends over 15 amino acids. Germline V CDR1 and CDR2: SGHKS, YYEKEE (reference sequence). CDR3 protein: CASSLDGYVASPLHF. The CDR3 DNA reads as TGTGCCAGCAGCTTGGACGGATACGTGGCTTCACCCCTCCACTTT.

Many counts were recorded for this clone. This chain links TRBV10-3 with TRBJ2-7; TRBD1 aligns across 7 bases. Trimming at V came to 6 bases and at J to 0 bases, leaving 2 bases not matched to a gene. Germline assignment: CDR1 ENHRY and CDR2 SYGVKD. The CDR3 consists of 13 residues. DNA of the CDR3: TGTGCCATCAGCGGGGACAGCTCCTACGAGCAGTACTTC. Residues: CAISGDSSYEQYF.

The V gene is TRBV3-1, the J gene TRBJ2-1; D gene ambiguous. Germline V gives CDR1 LGHDT, CDR2 YNNKEL (reference sequence). V was clipped by 9 bases and J by 13 bases, with 19 bases between them. This CDR3 is built from 12 residues. CDR3 amino acids: CASTQAGPNQFF. CDR3 bases: TGTGCCAGTACCCAGGCCGGGCCGAACCAGTTCTTC.

The V gene is TRBV15, the J gene TRBJ2-1; D gene ambiguous. The CDR3 is 13 residues long. Germline assignment: CDR1 LNHNV and CDR2 YYDKDF (reference sequence). V lost 1 base, J lost 4 bases, and 5 bases lay in between. CDR3 sequence reads: CATSRGGYNEQFF. The CDR3 DNA reads as TGTGCCACCAGCAGAGGGGGTTACAATGAGCAGTTCTTC.

The J gene is TRBJ1-6, the V gene TRBV7-2; no clear D. This CDR3 has 15 residues. Germline-derived CDR1 and CDR2 are SGHTA and FQGNSA. V was cut by 0 bases and J by 5 bases, with 8 bases left in between. The CDR3 DNA follows: TGTGCCAGCAGCTTAGCGGTGACAAATAATTCACCCCTCCACTTT. Protein sequence: CASSLAVTNNSPLHF.